This T cell receptor beta chain is drawn from a study of T cell responses to AZD1222 COVID-19 vaccine. With regard to this clone: Its target is not known.

Trimming cost V 7 bases and J 2 bases, with 11 bases left between them. CDR3 length: 14 residues. From germline, CDR1 is LNHDA and CDR2 SQIVND (reference sequence). The protocol was immunoSEQ multiplex PCR, while the TCRdb copy is restricted to in-frame clones and leaves out a portion. Among around 150,000 clones, 91% were seen once, and the ten largest hold roughly 1.2%. Findings of the study overall: Close to half of all spike-specific TCRs reportedly target regions of the variants that are unmutated.

The sample consisted of peripheral blood, taken 28 days after the second AZD1222 dose. This chain uses TRBV19 with TRBJ1-4, with unresolved D. The receptor comes from an adult who received the AZD1222 COVID-19 vaccine. In DNA form, the CDR3 reads TGTGCCAGTAAACTTGGATCGACTAATGAAAAACTGTTTTTT. The encoded protein is CASKLGSTNEKLFF. Using reference TRBV19 and TRBJ1-4 for the parts outside the CDR3, the full variable domain is DGGITQSPKYLFRKEGQNVTLSCEQNLNHDAMYWYRQDPGQGLRLIYYSQIVNDFQKGDIAEGYSVSREKKESFPLTVTSAQKNPTAFYLCASKLGSTNEKLFFGSGTQLSVL.